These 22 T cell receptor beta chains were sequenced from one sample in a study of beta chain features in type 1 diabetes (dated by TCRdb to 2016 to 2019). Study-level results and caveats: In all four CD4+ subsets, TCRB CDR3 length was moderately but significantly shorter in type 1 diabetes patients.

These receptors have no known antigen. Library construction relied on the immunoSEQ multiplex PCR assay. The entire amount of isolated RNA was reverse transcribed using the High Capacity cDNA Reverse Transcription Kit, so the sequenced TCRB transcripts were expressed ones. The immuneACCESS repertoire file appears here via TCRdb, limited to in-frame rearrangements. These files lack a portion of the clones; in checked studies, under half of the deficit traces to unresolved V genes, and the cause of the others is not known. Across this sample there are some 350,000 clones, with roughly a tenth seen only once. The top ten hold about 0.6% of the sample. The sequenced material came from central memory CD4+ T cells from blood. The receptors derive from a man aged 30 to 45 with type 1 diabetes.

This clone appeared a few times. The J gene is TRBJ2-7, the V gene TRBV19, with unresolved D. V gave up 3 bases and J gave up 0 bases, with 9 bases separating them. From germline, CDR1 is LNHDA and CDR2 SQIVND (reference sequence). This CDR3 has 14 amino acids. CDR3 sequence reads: CASSIVGSSYEQYF. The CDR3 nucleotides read TGTGCCAGTAGTATCGTCGGTTCCTCCTACGAGCAGTACTTC.

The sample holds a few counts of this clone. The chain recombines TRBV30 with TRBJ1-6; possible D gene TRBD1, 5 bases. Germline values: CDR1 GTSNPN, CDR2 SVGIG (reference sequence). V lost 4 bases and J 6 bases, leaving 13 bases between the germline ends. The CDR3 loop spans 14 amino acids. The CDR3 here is CAWTQAGTNSPLHF. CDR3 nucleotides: TGTGCCTGGACCCAGGCAGGGACTAATTCACCCCTCCACTTT.

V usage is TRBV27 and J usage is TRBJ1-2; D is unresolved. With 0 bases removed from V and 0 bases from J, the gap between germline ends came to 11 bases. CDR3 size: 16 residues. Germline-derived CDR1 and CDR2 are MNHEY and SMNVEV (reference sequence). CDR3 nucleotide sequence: TGTGCCAGCAGTTTATCGTGGCCGGGATCTAACTATGGCTACACCTTC. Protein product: CASSLSWPGSNYGYTF.

CDR3 sequence (DNA): TGTGCCAGCAGCCGGGACCGACTATCCGGTGGCTACACCTTC. Its protein is CASSRDRLSGGYTF. The chain is built from TRBV7-2 and TRBJ1-2; tentatively, D is TRBD1 (5 bases). The CDR3 is made up of 14 amino acids. Germline-derived CDR1 and CDR2 are SGHTA and FQGNSA. V was cut by 5 bases and J by 7 bases, with 17 bases left in between.

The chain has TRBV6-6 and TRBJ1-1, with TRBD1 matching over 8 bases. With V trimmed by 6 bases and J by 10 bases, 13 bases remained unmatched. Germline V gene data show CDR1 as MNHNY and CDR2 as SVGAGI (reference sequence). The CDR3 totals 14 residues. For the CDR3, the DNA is TGTGCCAGCAGCCTCACGGGGGTTGGGACAGGAGCTTTCTTT. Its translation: CASSLTGVGTGAFF.

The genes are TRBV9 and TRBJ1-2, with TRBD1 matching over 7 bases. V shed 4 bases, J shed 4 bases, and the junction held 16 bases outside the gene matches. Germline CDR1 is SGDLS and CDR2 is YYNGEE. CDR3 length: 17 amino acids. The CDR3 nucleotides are TGTGCCAGCAGCTCAATTCAGTCCGGGACAGTGATCTATGGCTACACCTTC. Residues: CASSSIQSGTVIYGYTF.

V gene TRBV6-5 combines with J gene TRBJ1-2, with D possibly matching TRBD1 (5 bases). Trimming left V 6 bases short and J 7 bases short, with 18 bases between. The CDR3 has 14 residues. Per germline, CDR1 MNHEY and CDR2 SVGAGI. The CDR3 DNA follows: TGTGCCAGCAGCCCCGGGGGGACCTACCTTGGCTACACCTTC. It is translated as CASSPGGTYLGYTF.

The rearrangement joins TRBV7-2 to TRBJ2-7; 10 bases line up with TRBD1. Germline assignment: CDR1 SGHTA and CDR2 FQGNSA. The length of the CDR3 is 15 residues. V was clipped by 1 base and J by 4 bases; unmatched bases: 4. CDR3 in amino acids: CASSLGTGGIYEQYF. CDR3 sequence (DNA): TGTGCCAGCAGCTTAGGGACAGGGGGAATTTACGAGCAGTACTTC.

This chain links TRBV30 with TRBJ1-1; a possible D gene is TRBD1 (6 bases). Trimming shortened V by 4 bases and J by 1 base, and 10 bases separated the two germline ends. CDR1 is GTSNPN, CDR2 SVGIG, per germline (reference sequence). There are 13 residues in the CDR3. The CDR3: CAWTGTQNTEAFF. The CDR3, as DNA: TGTGCCTGGACCGGGACACAGAACACTGAAGCTTTCTTT.

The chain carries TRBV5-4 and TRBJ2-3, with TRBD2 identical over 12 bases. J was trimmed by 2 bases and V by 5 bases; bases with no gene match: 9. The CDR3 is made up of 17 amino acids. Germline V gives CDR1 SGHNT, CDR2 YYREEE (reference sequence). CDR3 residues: CASSQGLAGLLTDTQYF. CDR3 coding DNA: TGTGCCAGCAGTCAAGGACTAGCGGGGCTACTCACAGATACGCAGTATTTT.

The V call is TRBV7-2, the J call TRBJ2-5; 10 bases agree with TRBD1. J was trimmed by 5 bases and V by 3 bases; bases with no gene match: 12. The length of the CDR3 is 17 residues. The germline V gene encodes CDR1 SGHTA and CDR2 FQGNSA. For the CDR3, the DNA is TGTGCCAGCAGCTTTGCAAAGGGGACAGGGGTCTGGGAGACCCAGTACTTC. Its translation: CASSFAKGTGVWETQYF.

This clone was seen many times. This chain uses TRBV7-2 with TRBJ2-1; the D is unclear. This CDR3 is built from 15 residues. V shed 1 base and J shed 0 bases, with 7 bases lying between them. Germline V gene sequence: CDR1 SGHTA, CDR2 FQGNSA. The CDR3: CASSLEASSYNEQFF. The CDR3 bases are TGTGCCAGCAGCTTAGAAGCGAGCTCCTACAATGAGCAGTTCTTC.

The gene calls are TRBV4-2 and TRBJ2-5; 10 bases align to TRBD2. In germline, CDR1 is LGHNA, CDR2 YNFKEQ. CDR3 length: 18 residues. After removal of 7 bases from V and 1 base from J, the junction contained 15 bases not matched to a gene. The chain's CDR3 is CASTLPPRLAGFQETQYF. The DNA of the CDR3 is TGTGCCAGCACCCTACCACCTAGACTAGCGGGTTTCCAAGAGACCCAGTACTTC.

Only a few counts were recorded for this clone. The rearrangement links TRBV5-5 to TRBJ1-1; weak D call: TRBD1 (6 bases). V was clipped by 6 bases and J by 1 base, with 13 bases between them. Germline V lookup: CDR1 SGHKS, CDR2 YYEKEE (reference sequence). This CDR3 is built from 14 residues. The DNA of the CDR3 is TGTGCCAGCATCCCTACAGGGCGGAACACTGAAGCTTTCTTT. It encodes CASIPTGRNTEAFF.

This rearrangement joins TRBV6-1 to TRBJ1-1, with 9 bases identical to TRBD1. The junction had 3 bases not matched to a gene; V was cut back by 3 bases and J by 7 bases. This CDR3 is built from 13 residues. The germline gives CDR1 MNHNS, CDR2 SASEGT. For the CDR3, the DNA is TGTGCCAGCAGTGAGCAGACAGGGGGTGAAGCTTTCTTT. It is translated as CASSEQTGGEAFF.

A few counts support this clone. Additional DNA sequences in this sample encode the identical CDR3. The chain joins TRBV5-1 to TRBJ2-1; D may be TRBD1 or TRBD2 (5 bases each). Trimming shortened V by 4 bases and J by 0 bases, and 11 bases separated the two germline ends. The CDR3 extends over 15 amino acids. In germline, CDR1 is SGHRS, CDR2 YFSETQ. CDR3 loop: CASSPSGSSYNEQFF. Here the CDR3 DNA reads TGCGCCAGCAGCCCCTCAGGGAGCTCCTACAATGAGCAGTTCTTC.

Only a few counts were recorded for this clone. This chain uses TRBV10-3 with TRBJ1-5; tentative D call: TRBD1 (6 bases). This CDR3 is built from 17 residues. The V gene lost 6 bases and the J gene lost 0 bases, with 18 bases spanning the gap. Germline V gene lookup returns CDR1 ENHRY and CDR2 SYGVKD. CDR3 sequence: CAISSNTGTSSNQPQHF. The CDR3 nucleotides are TGTGCCATCAGCTCCAATACAGGGACCTCTAGCAATCAGCCCCAGCATTTT.

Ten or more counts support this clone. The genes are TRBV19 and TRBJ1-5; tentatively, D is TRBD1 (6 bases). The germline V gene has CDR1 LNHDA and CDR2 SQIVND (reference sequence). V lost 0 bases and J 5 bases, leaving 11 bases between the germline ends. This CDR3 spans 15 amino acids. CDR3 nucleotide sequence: TGTGCCAGTAGTATAGAGGGGGCAAGGGATCAGCCCCAGCATTTT. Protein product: CASSIEGARDQPQHF. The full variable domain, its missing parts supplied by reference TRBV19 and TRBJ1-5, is DGGITQSPKYLFRKEGQNVTLSCEQNLNHDAMYWYRQDPGQGLRLIYYSQIVNDFQKGDIAEGYSVSREKKESFPLTVTSAQKNPTAFYLCASSIEGARDQPQHFGDGTRLSIL.

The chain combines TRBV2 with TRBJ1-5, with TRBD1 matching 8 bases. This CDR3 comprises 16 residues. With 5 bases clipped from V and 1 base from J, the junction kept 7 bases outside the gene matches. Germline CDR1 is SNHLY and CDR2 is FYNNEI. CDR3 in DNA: TGTGCCAGCAGTTCCCGGGCAGGGGGCAGCAATCAGCCCCAGCATTTT. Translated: CASSSRAGGSNQPQHF.

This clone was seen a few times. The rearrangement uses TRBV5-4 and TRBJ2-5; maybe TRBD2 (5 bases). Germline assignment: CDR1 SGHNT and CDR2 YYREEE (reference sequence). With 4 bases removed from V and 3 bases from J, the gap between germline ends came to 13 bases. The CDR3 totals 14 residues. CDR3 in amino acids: CASSAPGSKETQYF. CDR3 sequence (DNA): TGTGCCAGCAGCGCCCCGGGAAGCAAAGAGACCCAGTACTTC.

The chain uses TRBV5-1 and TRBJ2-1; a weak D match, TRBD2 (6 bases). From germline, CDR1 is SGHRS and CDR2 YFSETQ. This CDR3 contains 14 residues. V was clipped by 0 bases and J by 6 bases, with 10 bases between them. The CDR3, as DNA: TGCGCCAGCAGCTTGGATCTAGCGAGCAATGAGCAGTTCTTC. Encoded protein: CASSLDLASNEQFF.

The CDR3: CASSYDREDSGNTIYF. CDR3 in DNA: TGTGCCAGCAGTTATGACCGAGAAGACTCTGGAAACACCATATATTTT. The chain joins TRBV6-7 to TRBJ1-3; D unclear. TRBV6-7 is noted as an ORF with a role that remains uncertain. V lost 3 bases and J 0 bases, leaving 12 bases between the germline ends. The CDR3 has 16 amino acids.